This T cell receptor beta chain comes out of a study of shared T cell receptors in the human thymus. Data came from immunoSEQ multiplex PCR; TCRdb stores just in-frame clones and leaves some out. The sample carries 720,000 or so clones, 70% to 90% recorded once. The germline gives CDR1 SGHRS, CDR2 YFSETQ. This CDR3 region has 15 residues. V was clipped by 1 base and J by 5 bases; unmatched bases: 6. This sample also appeared in a second study, on human thymus T cells. That report notes: The thymus was resected at corrective cardiac surgery.

Sample: thymocytes. The J gene is TRBJ2-1, the V gene TRBV5-1; TRBD2 agrees at 7 bases. The sequence came from a girl under two years old with a congenital heart defect. The CDR3 bases are TGCGCCAGCAGCTTGATACTAGCGACAGACAATGAGCAGTTCTTC. Translation gives CASSLILATDNEQFF.